This TCR beta chain was identified in a study of CD8 T cells in ankylosing spondylitis (dated by TCRdb to 2016 to 2017). A note on the overall study: T cell receptor beta repertoires were profiled in healthy donors and ankylosing spondylitis patients so that disease-linked TCR variants could be found. Peripheral blood was sampled, and synovial fluid was also collected from ankylosing spondylitis patients. In total, the full study cohort was made up of roughly 100 healthy donors and 25 to 30 ankylosing spondylitis patients.

Study-wide conclusions, independent of this receptor: The disease-linked clones showed a CD8+ phenotype and occurred at relatively low frequencies in peripheral blood. According to the report, matched synovial fluid samples from ankylosing spondylitis patients were significantly enriched for the disease-linked clones. Blood from ankylosing spondylitis patients appeared to be characterized by a TCR beta motif made up of several highly homologous amino acid variants. Some TCR beta motif variants had previously been reported in synovial fluid and blood of reactive arthritis patients, which suggested common disease-initiation mechanisms.

In its sample, this clonotype was seen a few times. There is no known antigen for this receptor. No quality values exist for individual bases; no much larger clone is one base distant. Sequencing was performed on an Illumina HiSeq 2500. TCR beta libraries were prepared by quantitative 5'-RACE with molecular barcodes. Turning to the authors' computational methods: A new computational method based on a probabilistic model of VDJ rearrangement was used to identify disease-linked TCR variants. The public reads were reprocessed in TCRdb via fastp at Q25 and MiXCR, keeping in-frame beta chains. Entries are consolidated by CDR3 protein sequence, retaining the most common genes and DNA. The V and J calls and clone size come from TCRdb's table, not from the authors' own analysis. The sample records 200,000 to 300,000 distinct CDR3 sequences, approximately 24% of which are singletons. 0.5% to 0.75% of the sample is taken by the ten largest.

CDR1 and CDR2 are read off the germline V gene (reference sequence) as DFQATT and SNEGSKA. Trimming at the junction amounts to 4 bases on V and 7 bases on J, and the germline ends lie 16 bases apart. The CDR3 has 13 amino acids, counting the end cysteine and phenylalanine. Left in the record is the CDR3 DNA by itself, 39 bases read in frame from the first base. Rearrangement joined TRBV20-1 to TRBJ2-5, with the D call perhaps TRBD1 or TRBD2, each one matching 5 bases. This receptor was obtained from a male donor with ankylosing spondylitis or in good health (not recorded which). Sequencing was done on a sample of blood, either unsorted or a sorted T cell fraction (not recorded which). Read as DNA, the sequence is TGCAGTGCTACTCCGGGACCCGCGTGGACCCAGTACTTC. Its translation is CSATPGPAWTQYF.